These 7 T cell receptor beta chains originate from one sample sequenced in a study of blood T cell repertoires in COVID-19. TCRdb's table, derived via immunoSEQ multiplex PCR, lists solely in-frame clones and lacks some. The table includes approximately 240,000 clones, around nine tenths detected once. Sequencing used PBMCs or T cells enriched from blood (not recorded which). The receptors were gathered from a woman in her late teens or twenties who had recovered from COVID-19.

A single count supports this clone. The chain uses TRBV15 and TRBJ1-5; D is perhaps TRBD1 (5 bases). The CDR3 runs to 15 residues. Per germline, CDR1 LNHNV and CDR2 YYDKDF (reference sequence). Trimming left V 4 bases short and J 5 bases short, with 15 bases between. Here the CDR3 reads CATSTGRGDYQPQHF. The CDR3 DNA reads TGTGCCACCAGCACCGGACGGGGGGATTATCAGCCCCAGCATTTT.

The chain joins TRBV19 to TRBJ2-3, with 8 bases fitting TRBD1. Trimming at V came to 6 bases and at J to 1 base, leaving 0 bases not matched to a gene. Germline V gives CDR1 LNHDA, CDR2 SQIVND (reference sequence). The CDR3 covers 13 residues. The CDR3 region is CASRDRGTDTQYF. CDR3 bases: TGTGCCAGTAGGGACAGGGGCACAGATACGCAGTATTTT.

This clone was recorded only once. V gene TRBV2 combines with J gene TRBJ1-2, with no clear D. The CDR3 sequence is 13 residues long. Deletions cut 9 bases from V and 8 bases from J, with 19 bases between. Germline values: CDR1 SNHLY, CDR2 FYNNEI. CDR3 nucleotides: TGTGCCAGTGGACTCGGCCAAATGGGGGGCTACACCTTC. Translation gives CASGLGQMGGYTF.

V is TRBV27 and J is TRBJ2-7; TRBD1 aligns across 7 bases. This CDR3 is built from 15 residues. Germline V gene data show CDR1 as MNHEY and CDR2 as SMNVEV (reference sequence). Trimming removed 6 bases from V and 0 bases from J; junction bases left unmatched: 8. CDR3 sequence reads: CASSSTGQFSYEQYF. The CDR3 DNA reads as TGTGCCAGCAGCTCGACAGGGCAGTTCTCCTACGAGCAGTACTTC.

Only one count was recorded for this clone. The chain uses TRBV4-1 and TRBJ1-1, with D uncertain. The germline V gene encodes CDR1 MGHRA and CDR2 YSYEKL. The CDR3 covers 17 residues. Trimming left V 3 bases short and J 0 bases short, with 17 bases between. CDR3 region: CASSHSGILHLNTEAFF. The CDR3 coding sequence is TGCGCCAGCAGCCACAGCGGGATCCTTCATCTGAACACTGAAGCTTTCTTT.

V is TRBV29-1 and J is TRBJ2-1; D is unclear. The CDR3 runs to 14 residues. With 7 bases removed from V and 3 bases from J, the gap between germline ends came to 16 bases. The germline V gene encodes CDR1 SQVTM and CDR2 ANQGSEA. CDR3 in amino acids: CSARSPIDYNEQFF. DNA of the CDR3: TGCAGCGCCCGGTCCCCTATTGACTACAATGAGCAGTTCTTC.

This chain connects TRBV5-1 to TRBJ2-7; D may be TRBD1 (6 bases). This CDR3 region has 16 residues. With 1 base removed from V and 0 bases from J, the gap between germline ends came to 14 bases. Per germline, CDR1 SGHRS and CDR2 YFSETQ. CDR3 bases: TGCGCCAGCAGCTTGATAACAGGGACCAGCTCCTACGAGCAGTACTTC. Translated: CASSLITGTSSYEQYF. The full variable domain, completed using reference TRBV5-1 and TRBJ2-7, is KAGVTQTPRYLIKTRGQQVTLSCSPISGHRSVSWYQQTPGQGLQFLFEYFSETQRNKGNFPGRFSGRQFSNSRSEMNVSTLELGDSALYLCASSLITGTSSYEQYFGPGTRLTVT.